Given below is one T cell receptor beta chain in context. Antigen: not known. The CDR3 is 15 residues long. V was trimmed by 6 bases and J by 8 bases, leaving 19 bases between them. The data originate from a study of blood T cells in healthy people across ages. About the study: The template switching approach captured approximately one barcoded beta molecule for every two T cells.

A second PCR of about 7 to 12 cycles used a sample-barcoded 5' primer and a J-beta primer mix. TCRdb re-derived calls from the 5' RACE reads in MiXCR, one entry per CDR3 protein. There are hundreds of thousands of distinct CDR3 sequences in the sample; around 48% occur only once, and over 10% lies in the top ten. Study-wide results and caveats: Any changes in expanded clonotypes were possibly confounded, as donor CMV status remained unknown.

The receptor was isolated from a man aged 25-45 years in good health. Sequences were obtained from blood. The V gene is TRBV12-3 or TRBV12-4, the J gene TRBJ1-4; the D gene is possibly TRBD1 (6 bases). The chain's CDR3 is CASRDSGGHGEKLFF. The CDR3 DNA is TGTGCCAGCAGAGATAGCGGGGGCCATGGAGAAAAACTGTTTTTT.